This note documents a single T cell receptor (beta chain) sequence. The table came from immunoSEQ multiplex PCR; TCRdb's copy has only in-frame clones and leaves some out. Found here are under 100,000 clones, approximately 84% of them singletons; the top ten hold roughly 4.6%. This sample stems from a study of OX40 agonist ivuxolimab in advanced cancers. Germline assignment: CDR1 MNHEY and CDR2 SVGAGI. This CDR3 contains 14 residues. Trimming cost V 2 bases and J 3 bases; bases outside gene matches: 0. Material: CD4+ or CD8+ T cells sorted from blood, obtained in a trial of the OX40 agonist ivuxolimab. The source of this sequence is an adult with an advanced solid tumor such as melanoma, head and neck, liver or kidney cancer. The chain is built from TRBV6-5 and TRBJ2-7, with TRBD2 identical over 11 bases. Here the CDR3 reads CASSYGTSGYEQYF. In DNA form, the CDR3 reads TGTGCCAGCAGTTACGGGACTAGCGGCTACGAGCAGTACTTC.